The source of this TCR beta chain is a study of T cells in Graves' hyperthyroidism and ophthalmopathy. This clonotype was recorded a few times. Regions amplified from RNA transcripts were the TCR beta CDR3 regions. A first-round RT-PCR of the TCR CDR3 used the HTBI primer set. TCRdb re-derived calls from the multiplex PCR reads in MiXCR, one entry per CDR3 protein. Here the sample spans around 570,000 distinct CDR3 sequences, 15% to 20% being singletons. Unmatched junction bases numbered 17, after V lost 8 bases and J lost 4 bases. There are 18 residues in the CDR3. Looked up from germline, CDR1 is ENHRY and CDR2 is SYGVKD.

The sample was blood. The clonotype comes from a man aged 35 to 55 with Graves' ophthalmopathy. The chain employs TRBV10-3 and TRBJ2-3; 11 bases are a match to TRBD2. The CDR3 reads CAISGGGNSGRAPDTQYF. CDR3 sequence (DNA): TGTGCCATCTCTGGAGGTGGGAATAGCGGGAGGGCCCCAGATACGCAGTATTTT.